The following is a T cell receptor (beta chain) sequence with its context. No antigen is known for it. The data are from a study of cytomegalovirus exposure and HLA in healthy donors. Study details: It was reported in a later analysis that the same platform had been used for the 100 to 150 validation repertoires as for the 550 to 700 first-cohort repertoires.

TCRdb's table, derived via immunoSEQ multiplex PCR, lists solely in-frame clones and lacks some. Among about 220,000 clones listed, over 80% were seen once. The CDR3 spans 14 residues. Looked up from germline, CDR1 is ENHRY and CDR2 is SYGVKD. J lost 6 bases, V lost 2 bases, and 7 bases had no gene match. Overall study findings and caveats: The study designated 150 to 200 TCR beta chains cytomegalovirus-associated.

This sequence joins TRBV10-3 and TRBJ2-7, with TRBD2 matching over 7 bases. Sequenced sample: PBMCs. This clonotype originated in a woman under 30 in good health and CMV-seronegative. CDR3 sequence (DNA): TGTGCCATCAGTGAGCCGGGAGGACCCAGCGAGCAGTACTTC. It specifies CAISEPGGPSEQYF.